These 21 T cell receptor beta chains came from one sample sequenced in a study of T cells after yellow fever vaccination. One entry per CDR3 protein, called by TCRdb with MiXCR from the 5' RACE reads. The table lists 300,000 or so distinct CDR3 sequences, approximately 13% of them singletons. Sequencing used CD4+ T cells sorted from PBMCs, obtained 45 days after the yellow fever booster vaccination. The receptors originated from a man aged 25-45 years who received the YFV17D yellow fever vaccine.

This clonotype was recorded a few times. The CDR3 loop is CSVSSGIYGYTF. The DNA for the CDR3 is TGCAGCGTTTCAAGCGGAATCTATGGCTACACCTTC. This chain joins TRBV29-1 and TRBJ1-2; D gene unclear. This CDR3 region has 12 residues. With 5 bases removed from V and 4 bases from J, the gap between germline ends came to 11 bases. Germline V lookup: CDR1 SQVTM, CDR2 ANQGSEA.

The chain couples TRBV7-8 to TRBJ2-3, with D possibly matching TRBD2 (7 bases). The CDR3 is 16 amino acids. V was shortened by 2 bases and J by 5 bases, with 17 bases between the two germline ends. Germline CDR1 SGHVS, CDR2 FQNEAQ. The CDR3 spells CASSLSSGGRGDTQYF. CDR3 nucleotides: TGTGCCAGCAGCTTATCATCCGGGGGGCGCGGAGATACGCAGTATTTT.

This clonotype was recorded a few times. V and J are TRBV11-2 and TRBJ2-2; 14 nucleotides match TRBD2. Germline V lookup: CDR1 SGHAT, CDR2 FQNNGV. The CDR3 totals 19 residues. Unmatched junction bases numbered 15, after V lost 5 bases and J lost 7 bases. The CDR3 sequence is CASSPQGTSGSIKIGELFF. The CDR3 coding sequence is TGTGCCAGCAGCCCCCAGGGGACTAGCGGGAGTATAAAAATCGGGGAGCTGTTTTTT.

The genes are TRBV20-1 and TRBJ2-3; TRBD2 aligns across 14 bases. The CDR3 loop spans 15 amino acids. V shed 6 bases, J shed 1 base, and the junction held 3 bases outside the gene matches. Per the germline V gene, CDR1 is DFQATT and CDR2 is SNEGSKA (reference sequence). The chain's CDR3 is CSAPGLAGGTDTQYF. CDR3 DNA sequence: TGCAGTGCCCCGGGACTAGCGGGAGGCACAGATACGCAGTATTTT.

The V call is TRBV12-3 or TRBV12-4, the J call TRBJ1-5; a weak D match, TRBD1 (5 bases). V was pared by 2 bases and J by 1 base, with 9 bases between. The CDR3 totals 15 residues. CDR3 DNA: TGTGCCAGCAGTTTACAGGGAGGAAGCAATCAGCCCCAGCATTTT. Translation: CASSLQGGSNQPQHF.

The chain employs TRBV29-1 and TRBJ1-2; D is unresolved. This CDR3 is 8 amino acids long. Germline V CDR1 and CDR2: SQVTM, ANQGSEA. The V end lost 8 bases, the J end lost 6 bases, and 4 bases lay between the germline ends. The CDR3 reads CSNNGYTF. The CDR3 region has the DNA TGCAGCAACAATGGCTACACCTTC.

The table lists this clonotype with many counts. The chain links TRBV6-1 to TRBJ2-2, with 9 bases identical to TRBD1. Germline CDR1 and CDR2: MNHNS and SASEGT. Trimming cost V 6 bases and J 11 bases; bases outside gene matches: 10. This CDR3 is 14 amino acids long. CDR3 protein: CASRENTGGGELFF. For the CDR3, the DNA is TGTGCCAGCAGGGAAAACACAGGGGGCGGTGAGCTGTTTTTT.

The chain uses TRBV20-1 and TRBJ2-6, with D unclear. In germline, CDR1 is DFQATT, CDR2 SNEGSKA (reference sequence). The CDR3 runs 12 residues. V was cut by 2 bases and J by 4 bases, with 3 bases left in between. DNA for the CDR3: TGCAGTGCTAGACTGGGGGCCAACGTCCTGACTTTC. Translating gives CSARLGANVLTF.

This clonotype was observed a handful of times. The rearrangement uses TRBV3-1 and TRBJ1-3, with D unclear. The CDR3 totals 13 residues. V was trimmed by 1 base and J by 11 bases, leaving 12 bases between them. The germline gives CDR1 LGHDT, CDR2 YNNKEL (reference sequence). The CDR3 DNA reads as TGTGCCAGCAGCCAAGGTGCGGGAACGGCCATATATTTT. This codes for CASSQGAGTAIYF.

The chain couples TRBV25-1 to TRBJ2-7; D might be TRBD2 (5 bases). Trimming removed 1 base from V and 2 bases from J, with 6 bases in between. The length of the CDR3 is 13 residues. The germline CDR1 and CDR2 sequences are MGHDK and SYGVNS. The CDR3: CASSESGTYEQYF. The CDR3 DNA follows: TGTGCCAGCAGTGAATCGGGGACCTACGAGCAGTACTTC.

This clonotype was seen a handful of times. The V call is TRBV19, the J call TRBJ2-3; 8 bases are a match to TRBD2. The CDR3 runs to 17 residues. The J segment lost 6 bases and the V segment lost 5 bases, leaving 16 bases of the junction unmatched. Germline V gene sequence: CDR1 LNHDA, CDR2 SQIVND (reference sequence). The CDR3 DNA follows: TGTGCCAGTAGTCAATTGGCTAGCGGGCCAACCAGGGATACGCAGTATTTT. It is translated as CASSQLASGPTRDTQYF.

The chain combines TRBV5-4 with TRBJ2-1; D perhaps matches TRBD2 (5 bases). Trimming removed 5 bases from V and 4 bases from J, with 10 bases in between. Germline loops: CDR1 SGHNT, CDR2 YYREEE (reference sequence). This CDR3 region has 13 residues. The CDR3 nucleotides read TGTGCCAGCAGACCGAGGGAGTACAATGAGCAGTTCTTC. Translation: CASRPREYNEQFF. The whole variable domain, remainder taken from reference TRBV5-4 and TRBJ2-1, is ETGVTQSPTHLIKTRGQQVTLRCSSQSGHNTVSWYQQALGQGPQFIFQYYREEENGRGNFPPRFSGLQFPNYSSELNVNALELDDSALYLCASRPREYNEQFFGPGTRLTVL.

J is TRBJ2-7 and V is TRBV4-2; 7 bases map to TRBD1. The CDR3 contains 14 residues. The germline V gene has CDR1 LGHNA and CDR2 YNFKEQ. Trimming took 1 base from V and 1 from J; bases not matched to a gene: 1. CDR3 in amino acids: CASSQGQGSYEQYF. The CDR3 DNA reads TGTGCCAGCAGCCAAGGACAGGGTTCCTACGAGCAGTACTTC.

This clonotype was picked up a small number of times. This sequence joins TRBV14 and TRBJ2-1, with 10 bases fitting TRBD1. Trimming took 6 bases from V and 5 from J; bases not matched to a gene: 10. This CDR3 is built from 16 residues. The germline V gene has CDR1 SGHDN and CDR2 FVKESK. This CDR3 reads CASRGPGTGVNNEQFF. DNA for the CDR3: TGTGCCAGCAGGGGACCCGGGACAGGGGTGAACAATGAGCAGTTCTTC.

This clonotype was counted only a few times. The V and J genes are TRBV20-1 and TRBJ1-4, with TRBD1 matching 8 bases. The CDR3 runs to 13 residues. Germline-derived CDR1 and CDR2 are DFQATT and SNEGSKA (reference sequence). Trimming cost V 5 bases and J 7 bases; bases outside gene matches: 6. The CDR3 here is CSAGQGIGEKLFF. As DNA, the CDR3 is TGCAGTGCTGGACAGGGTATCGGTGAAAAACTGTTTTTT.

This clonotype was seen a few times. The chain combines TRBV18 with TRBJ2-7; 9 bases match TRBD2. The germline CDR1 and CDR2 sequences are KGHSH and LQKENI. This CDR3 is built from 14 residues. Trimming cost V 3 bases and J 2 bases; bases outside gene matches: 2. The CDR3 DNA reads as TGTGCCAGCTCACCGCCTAGCGGGGCCTACGAGCAGTACTTC. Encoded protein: CASSPPSGAYEQYF.

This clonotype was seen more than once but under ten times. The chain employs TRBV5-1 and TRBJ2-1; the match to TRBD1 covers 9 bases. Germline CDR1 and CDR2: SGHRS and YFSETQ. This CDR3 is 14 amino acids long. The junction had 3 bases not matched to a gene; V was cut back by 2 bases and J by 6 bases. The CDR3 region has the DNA TGCGCCAGCAGCTTAAAGACAGGGGGCAATGAGCAGTTCTTC. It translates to CASSLKTGGNEQFF.

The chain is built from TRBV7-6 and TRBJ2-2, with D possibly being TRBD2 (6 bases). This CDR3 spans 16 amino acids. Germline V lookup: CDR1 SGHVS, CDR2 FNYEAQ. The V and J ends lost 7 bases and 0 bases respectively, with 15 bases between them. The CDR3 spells CASTLGGGANTGELFF. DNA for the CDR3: TGTGCCAGCACCCTAGGCGGAGGGGCGAACACCGGGGAGCTGTTTTTT.

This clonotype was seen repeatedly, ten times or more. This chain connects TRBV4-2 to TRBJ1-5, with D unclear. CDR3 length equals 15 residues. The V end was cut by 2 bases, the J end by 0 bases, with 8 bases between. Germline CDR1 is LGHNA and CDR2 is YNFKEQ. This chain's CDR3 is CASSQSYNSNQPQHF. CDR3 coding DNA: TGTGCCAGCAGCCAATCTTACAATAGCAATCAGCCCCAGCATTTT.

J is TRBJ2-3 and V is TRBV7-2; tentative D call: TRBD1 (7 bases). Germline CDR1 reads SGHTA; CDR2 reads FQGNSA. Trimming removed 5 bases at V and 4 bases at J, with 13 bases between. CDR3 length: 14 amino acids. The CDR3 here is CASSVQGGPDTQYF. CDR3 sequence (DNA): TGTGCCAGCAGCGTCCAGGGGGGCCCAGATACGCAGTATTTT.

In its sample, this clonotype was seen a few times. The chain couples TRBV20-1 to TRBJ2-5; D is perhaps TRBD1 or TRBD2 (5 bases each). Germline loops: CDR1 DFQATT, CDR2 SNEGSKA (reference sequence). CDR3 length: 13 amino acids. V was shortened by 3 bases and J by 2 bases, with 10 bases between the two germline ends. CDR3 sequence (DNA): TGCAGTGCTAGCGGGACGGTGCAAGAGACCCAGTACTTC. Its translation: CSASGTVQETQYF.